Listed here is a single T cell receptor beta chain. The antigen is not known. CDR3 length: 14 amino acids. Trimming shortened V by 0 bases and J by 1 base, and 5 bases separated the two germline ends. CDR1 is ENHRY and CDR2 is SYGVKD in the germline V gene. Surgery cases with the highest brain T cell transcript signatures were chosen for sequencing. Patients received at least one anti-epileptic drug before surgery. The data were produced by immunoSEQ multiplex PCR, yet TCRdb's version contains in-frame clones alone and is incomplete. The repertoire holds 80,000 or so clones, roughly 89% seen once, with 24% in the top ten. The data belong to a study of brain T cells in children with intractable seizures. Study results and caveats: Clones missing pre-surgery may reflect undersampling of that blood sample. Only CDR3 sequence similarity suggested viral specificity, without known HCMV serostatus.

The chain recombines TRBV10-3 with TRBJ2-3; no clear D. The clonotype was recovered from a girl aged 2 to 10 with Rasmussen encephalitis and intractable seizures. Material: peripheral blood, obtained at surgery. The CDR3 region is CAISESQGTDTQYF. The CDR3, as DNA: TGTGCCATCAGTGAGTCGCAGGGCACAGATACGCAGTATTTT.